The 11 T cell receptor beta chains given below trace back to one sample, sequenced in a study of vaccination effects on CD4 cells after COVID-19. Their antigens are not known. Sequenced by immunoSEQ multiplex PCR; TCRdb stores in-frame clones only, minus some. The sample yields approximately 70,000 clones, approximately 80% seen once. Prior to sequencing, the ViraFEST assay stimulated PBMC with viral peptide pools, which expanded the antigen-specific CD4+ T cells. Culturing for around 10 days preceded CD4+ T cell isolation. Of the BNT162b2 and mRNA-1273 vaccines, participants received two doses of one or the other. Specimen: CD4+ T cells from PBMCs cultured with HCoV-229E spike peptides, collected after COVID-19 vaccination. The receptors derive from a human donor who received a COVID-19 vaccine.

V gene TRBV7-2 combines with J gene TRBJ2-3; tentatively, D is TRBD2 (5 bases). V lost 4 bases and J 5 bases, leaving 7 bases between the germline ends. CDR3 size: 12 residues. The germline V gene has CDR1 SGHTA and CDR2 FQGNSA. The CDR3 loop is CASSSGLDTQYF. The CDR3 DNA reads TGTGCCAGCAGCTCCGGACTAGATACGCAGTATTTT.

This clone appeared once. The J gene is TRBJ2-7, the V gene TRBV6-1; no firm D call. The CDR3 spans 13 residues. The germline V and J ends were trimmed by 1 base and 3 bases, with 7 bases remaining between them. The germline V gene encodes CDR1 MNHNS and CDR2 SASEGT. CDR3 loop: CASSEGLLYEQYV. The CDR3 DNA reads as TGTGCCAGCAGTGAAGGTCTACTCTACGAGCAGTACGTC.

CDR3 amino acids: CSASLQGYEQYV. Here the CDR3 DNA reads TGCAGTGCTAGTTTGCAGGGTTACGAGCAGTACGTC. The gene calls are TRBV20-1 and TRBJ2-7; a weak D match, TRBD1 (5 bases). The CDR3 length is 12 residues. CDR1 and CDR2 (germline): DFQATT, SNEGSKA (reference sequence). Trimming stripped 3 bases from V and 4 bases from J, with 10 bases between.

The chain carries TRBV2 and TRBJ2-4; D is ambiguous. Germline values: CDR1 SNHLY, CDR2 FYNNEI. The CDR3 is 16 residues long. Trimming cost V 1 base and J 7 bases, with 17 bases left between them. CDR3 DNA: TGTGCCAGCAGTGAAGGGCCTCCTGGTCTTCGGAACATTCAGTACTTC. As protein: CASSEGPPGLRNIQYF.

The chain joins TRBV18 to TRBJ1-5; D not certain. The length of the CDR3 is 13 residues. The germline V and J ends were trimmed by 2 bases and 4 bases, with 6 bases remaining between them. Germline V lookup: CDR1 KGHSH, CDR2 LQKENI. The CDR3 coding sequence is TGTGCCAGCTCACCATCCAAAAATCAGCCCCAGCATTTT. It translates to CASSPSKNQPQHF.

The chain is built from TRBV9 and TRBJ1-5; no definite D call. Germline V CDR1 and CDR2: SGDLS, YYNGEE. V was pared by 4 bases and J by 0 bases, with 8 bases between. The CDR3 length is 14 residues. The CDR3 coding sequence is TGTGCCAGCAGCCCAGGCCATAGCAATCAGCCCCAGCATTTT. Amino acid sequence: CASSPGHSNQPQHF. Looking up the rest from reference TRBV9 and TRBJ1-5 gives the full variable domain: DSGVTQTPKHLITATGQRVTLRCSPRSGDLSVYWYQQSLDQGLQFLIQYYNGEERAKGNILERFSAQQFPDLHSELNLSSLELGDSALYFCASSPGHSNQPQHFGDGTRLSIL.

The chain recombines TRBV27 with TRBJ2-6; D unclear. The germline V gene encodes CDR1 MNHEY and CDR2 SMNVEV (reference sequence). The CDR3 sequence is 15 residues long. V lost 4 bases to trimming and J lost 0 bases, with 7 bases between them. CDR3 amino acids: CASSSPFSGANVLTF. CDR3 in DNA: TGTGCCAGCAGTTCTCCCTTCTCTGGGGCCAACGTCCTGACTTTC.

In its sample, this clone was seen once. This sequence joins TRBV7-3 and TRBJ1-5; D is ambiguous. From germline, CDR1 is SGHTA and CDR2 FQGTGA. The CDR3 covers 13 residues. V was pared by 1 base and J by 7 bases, with 8 bases between. Here the CDR3 DNA reads TGTGCCAGCAGCTTAAAATCGGGGCAGCCCCAGCATTTT. Translated: CASSLKSGQPQHF.

The chain combines TRBV2 with TRBJ1-6; D is unresolved. The CDR3 runs 12 residues. Germline V gives CDR1 SNHLY, CDR2 FYNNEI. The V end lost 6 bases, the J end lost 4 bases, and 4 bases lay between the germline ends. CDR3 sequence: CASRGYNSPLHF. DNA of the CDR3: TGTGCCAGCAGGGGGTATAATTCACCCCTCCACTTT.

This chain links TRBV5-4 with TRBJ1-1; D is perhaps TRBD1 (5 bases). Trimming took off 3 bases at V and 1 base at J, with 13 bases between the two ends. The CDR3 length is 15 residues. Germline-derived CDR1 and CDR2 are SGHNT and YYREEE (reference sequence). The CDR3 region has the DNA TGTGCCAGCAGCTCAGCCAAACAGGAGAACACTGAAGCTTTCTTT. It yields the protein CASSSAKQENTEAFF.

The V call is TRBV15, the J call TRBJ2-3, with a possible D match to TRBD1 (6 bases). The length of the CDR3 is 13 residues. Germline V lookup: CDR1 LNHNV, CDR2 YYDKDF (reference sequence). The V end was cut by 3 bases, the J end by 6 bases, with 10 bases between. The chain's CDR3 is CATSRNREDTQYF. CDR3 sequence (DNA): TGTGCCACCAGCAGGAACAGGGAGGATACGCAGTATTTT.